Presented here are 29 T cell receptor beta chains from one specimen sequenced in a study of T cells after yellow fever vaccination. TCRdb ran MiXCR on the 5' RACE reads and lists one entry per CDR3 protein. The sample shows some 390,000 distinct CDR3 sequences, roughly 20% of them seen only once. Source: PBMCs, taken before the yellow fever booster vaccination. The receptors stem from a man younger than 35 who received the YFV17D yellow fever vaccine.

A few counts support this clonotype. V and J are TRBV7-6 and TRBJ1-1; D gene unclear. Germline V gene lookup returns CDR1 SGHVS and CDR2 FNYEAQ. This CDR3 spans 14 amino acids. Trimming cost V 1 base and J 1 base, with 7 bases left between them. The CDR3 DNA reads as TGTGCCAGCAGCTTAGGGTTACCGAACACTGAAGCTTTCTTT. Protein: CASSLGLPNTEAFF.

J is TRBJ2-1 and V is TRBV4-2, with D hard to call. The CDR3 extends over 14 amino acids. CDR1 and CDR2 (germline): LGHNA, YNFKEQ. V was pared by 0 bases and J by 7 bases, with 10 bases between. CDR3 in DNA: TGTGCCAGCAGCCAAGAAGTAGGCTTGAATGAGCAGTTCTTC. Translated: CASSQEVGLNEQFF.

This clonotype was seen a handful of times. CDR3 DNA sequence: TGTGCCAGCAGTGACTACGGGGGATATAATGAAAAACTGTTTTTT. Its translation is CASSDYGGYNEKLFF. This chain connects TRBV6-1 to TRBJ1-4, with a tentative D call TRBD1 (5 bases). This CDR3 spans 15 amino acids. Germline lookup yields CDR1 MNHNS and CDR2 SASEGT. V lost 3 bases and J lost 4, with 12 bases in between.

This chain links TRBV12-3 or TRBV12-4 with TRBJ1-1; D not resolved. Trimming took off 3 bases at V and 6 bases at J, with 14 bases between the two ends. The CDR3 consists of 14 residues. CDR3 nucleotide sequence: TGTGCCAGCAGTTTTGAGAGGGAAGTCTCTGAAGCTTTCTTT. Its protein product is CASSFEREVSEAFF.

This clonotype was counted between two and nine times. V gene TRBV9 combines with J gene TRBJ1-2, with 9 bases that match TRBD1. Trimming removed 0 bases from V and 4 bases from J; junction bases left unmatched: 4. Per germline, CDR1 SGDLS and CDR2 YYNGEE. The CDR3 is made up of 15 amino acids. CDR3 residues: CASSVGTGGFYGYTF. CDR3 DNA: TGTGCCAGCAGCGTAGGAACAGGGGGCTTCTATGGCTACACCTTC.

The CDR3 protein is CSVGHMNTEAFF. CDR3 DNA sequence: TGCAGCGTTGGGCATATGAACACTGAAGCTTTCTTT. The chain carries TRBV29-1 and TRBJ1-1, with no clear D. Trimming cost V 4 bases and J 0 bases, with 6 bases left between them. Germline V gene data show CDR1 as SQVTM and CDR2 as ANQGSEA. The CDR3 is 12 amino acids.

This clonotype was observed a few times. The chain has TRBV12-3 or TRBV12-4 and TRBJ2-3; no clear D gene. V lost 3 bases to trimming and J lost 6 bases, with 10 bases between them. The CDR3 runs 13 residues. In nucleotides, the CDR3 is TGTGCCAGCAGTTTCAGGCCGGTTGATACGCAGTATTTT. Translating it yields CASSFRPVDTQYF.

This clonotype was detected many times. The V and J genes are TRBV20-1 and TRBJ2-3; D remains ambiguous. This CDR3 is built from 13 residues. Deletions cut 5 bases from V and 5 bases from J, with 14 bases between. Germline V lookup: CDR1 DFQATT, CDR2 SNEGSKA (reference sequence). The CDR3 reads CSAFISEEDTQYF. As DNA, the CDR3 is TGCAGTGCTTTCATCTCCGAGGAAGATACGCAGTATTTT.

A note on this clonotype: A junction end diverges from the germline sequence, so it may reflect a read error. The CDR3 DNA is TGTGCCAGCAGCTCGGACATCCCAAGCGAGCACTTCTTC. Encoded protein: CASSSDIPSEHFF. The chain links TRBV7-6 to TRBJ2-1; TRBD1 is a possible D gene (5 bases). Germline CDR1 is SGHVS and CDR2 is FNYEAQ. The CDR3 consists of 13 residues.

The sample holds a few counts of this clonotype. The V call is TRBV10-2, the J call TRBJ2-5; D is perhaps TRBD1 (5 bases). This CDR3 comprises 14 residues. V lost 6 bases and J 4 bases, leaving 15 bases between the germline ends. CDR1 is WSHSY, CDR2 SAAADI, per germline. Here the CDR3 reads CASRGLMGRETQYF. In nucleotides, the CDR3 is TGCGCCAGCAGGGGTCTAATGGGGCGAGAGACCCAGTACTTC.

The rearrangement links TRBV6-5 to TRBJ1-6, with 7 bases that match TRBD1. Germline CDR1 MNHEY, CDR2 SVGAGI. Unmatched junction bases numbered 10, after V lost 4 bases and J lost 7 bases. The CDR3 sequence is 16 residues long. CDR3: CASSFPSSGGNSPLHF. In nucleotides, the CDR3 is TGTGCCAGCAGTTTCCCGAGCTCAGGGGGGAATTCACCCCTCCACTTT.

V is TRBV7-2 and J is TRBJ2-3; D remains unclear. The germline V gene encodes CDR1 SGHTA and CDR2 FQGNSA. V dropped 4 bases and J dropped 6 bases, with 14 bases sitting between them. The CDR3 contains 14 residues. The CDR3 DNA reads as TGTGCCAGCAGCTCAGTAAATCGGGCGGATACGCAGTATTTT. Residues: CASSSVNRADTQYF.

The chain links TRBV7-2 to TRBJ2-6; 10 bases are shared with TRBD2. Trimming at V came to 2 bases and at J to 0 bases, leaving 4 bases not matched to a gene. The CDR3 length is 18 residues. Germline lookup yields CDR1 SGHTA and CDR2 FQGNSA. The CDR3 reads CASSLTLAGASGANVLTF. In DNA, the CDR3 is TGTGCCAGCAGCTTAACGCTAGCGGGAGCCTCTGGGGCCAACGTCCTGACTTTC.

This chain joins TRBV7-2 and TRBJ2-3; D remains ambiguous. The CDR3 runs to 14 residues. V lost 1 base, J lost 6 bases, and 11 bases lay in between. Germline V gene lookup returns CDR1 SGHTA and CDR2 FQGNSA. CDR3 residues: CASSLVTFGDTQYF. CDR3 DNA sequence: TGTGCCAGCAGCTTAGTTACCTTTGGGGATACGCAGTATTTT.

This chain connects TRBV5-1 to TRBJ2-7; 7 bases are shared with TRBD1. This CDR3 is 14 amino acids long. Germline V gives CDR1 SGHRS, CDR2 YFSETQ. After removal of 0 bases from V and 5 bases from J, the junction contained 5 bases not matched to a gene. The CDR3 coding sequence is TGCGCCAGCAGCTTGGAGGGGGCAGGAAACGAGCAGTACGTC. Protein product: CASSLEGAGNEQYV.

The V and J genes are TRBV6-1 and TRBJ1-5; no definite D call. Trimming took off 0 bases at V and 5 bases at J, with 11 bases between the two ends. CDR1 and CDR2 from the germline V gene are MNHNS and SASEGT. The CDR3 is 15 amino acids. This CDR3 is CASSEAPSSHQPQHF. Here the CDR3 DNA reads TGTGCCAGCAGTGAAGCGCCTTCGAGCCATCAGCCCCAGCATTTT.

This clonotype was detected only a few times. This chain uses TRBV7-3 with TRBJ2-5, with D hard to call. Germline V gene sequence: CDR1 SGHTA, CDR2 FQGTGA. The ends were cut back, 5 bases at V and 0 bases at J, with 13 bases in the middle. The CDR3 consists of 15 residues. The CDR3 sequence: CASSPLPGNQETQYF. Here the CDR3 DNA reads TGTGCCAGCAGCCCCCTCCCTGGGAACCAAGAGACCCAGTACTTC.

This clonotype was seen more than once but under ten times. The CDR3 nucleotides read TGCAGTGCTAGAGACCCAGCGGGGGTTTCAGATACGCAGTATTTT. Residues: CSARDPAGVSDTQYF. The chain combines TRBV20-1 with TRBJ2-3; 8 positions agree with TRBD2. V lost 0 bases, J lost 4 bases, and 6 bases stayed unmatched. The CDR3 runs to 15 residues. Per the germline V gene, CDR1 is DFQATT and CDR2 is SNEGSKA (reference sequence).

This rearrangement joins TRBV5-1 to TRBJ1-2; no firm D call. CDR1 is SGHRS and CDR2 is YFSETQ in the germline V gene. V was pared by 3 bases and J by 4 bases, with 13 bases between. This CDR3 comprises 14 residues. CDR3 coding DNA: TGCGCCAGCAGCTCCGAAGGGTTTACCTATGGCTACACCTTC. It translates to CASSSEGFTYGYTF.

This clonotype appeared a few times. The chain combines TRBV20-1 with TRBJ1-2; 9 positions agree with TRBD1. Germline CDR1 DFQATT, CDR2 SNEGSKA (reference sequence). With 3 bases clipped from V and 4 bases from J, the junction kept 6 bases outside the gene matches. The CDR3 is made up of 14 amino acids. CDR3 sequence: CSASAGQGIYGYTF. CDR3 DNA: TGCAGTGCTAGCGCGGGACAGGGCATCTATGGCTACACCTTC.

This clonotype occurred a few times. The J gene is TRBJ2-5, the V gene TRBV6-6; TRBD2 matches at 8 bases. The CDR3 loop spans 17 amino acids. The germline V gene has CDR1 MNHNY and CDR2 SVGAGI (reference sequence). The ends lost 4 bases at V and 2 bases at J; junction bases unmatched: 12. The CDR3 protein is CASSSLGHGGRQETQYF. As DNA, the CDR3 is TGTGCCAGCAGTTCCCTAGGCCACGGCGGGAGGCAAGAGACCCAGTACTTC.

This clonotype was picked up a small number of times. CDR3 amino acids: CASSELQTYEQYV. DNA of the CDR3: TGTGCCAGCAGTGAACTACAGACCTACGAGCAGTACGTC. The chain combines TRBV6-1 with TRBJ2-7; no definite D call. This CDR3 is 13 amino acids long. CDR1 is MNHNS, CDR2 SASEGT, per germline. V dropped 2 bases and J dropped 2 bases, with 7 bases sitting between them.

The gene calls are TRBV9 and TRBJ2-5; 7 bases match TRBD2. Germline loops: CDR1 SGDLS, CDR2 YYNGEE. V was clipped by 2 bases and J by 5 bases; unmatched bases: 9. CDR3 size: 15 residues. For the CDR3, the DNA is TGTGCCAGCAGCGTGTCTTCGGGGGAGGGGGAGACCCAGTACTTC. Its protein product is CASSVSSGEGETQYF.

This clonotype was detected only a few times. The rearrangement joins TRBV29-1 to TRBJ2-3, with no clear D. Trimming cost V 3 bases and J 2 bases, with 6 bases left between them. The CDR3 extends over 12 amino acids. Germline V gives CDR1 SQVTM, CDR2 ANQGSEA. The CDR3 nucleotides read TGCAGCGTTGAGCAGGTCACAGATACGCAGTATTTT. It is translated as CSVEQVTDTQYF.

The CDR3 DNA sequence: TGTGCCAGTAGTATGTGGGATCAGAGAGACACTGAAGCTTTCTTT. This translates into CASSMWDQRDTEAFF. V is TRBV19 and J is TRBJ1-1, with no clear D. The CDR3 runs to 15 residues. V lost 3 bases and J 3 bases, leaving 14 bases between the germline ends. In germline, CDR1 is LNHDA, CDR2 SQIVND (reference sequence).

In this sample, this clonotype turned up a few times. The chain carries TRBV6-5 and TRBJ1-2; TRBD1 matches at 7 bases. The CDR3 spans 15 residues. Germline assignment: CDR1 MNHEY and CDR2 SVGAGI. V was pared by 0 bases and J by 8 bases, with 9 bases of the junction left unmatched. This CDR3 reads CASSYSGRQGWGYTF. CDR3 DNA: TGTGCCAGCAGTTACTCGGGGAGACAGGGCTGGGGCTACACCTTC.

This CDR3 is CASSRTGPATNEKLFF. The CDR3 DNA reads as TGTGCCAGCAGTCGGACAGGTCCTGCAACTAATGAAAAACTGTTTTTT. This chain links TRBV12-3 or TRBV12-4 with TRBJ1-4, with TRBD1 matching 7 bases. J gave up 0 bases and V 5 bases, and 6 bases lay outside the gene matches. This CDR3 comprises 16 residues.

This clonotype was seen only a few times. The chain carries TRBV10-1 and TRBJ2-3, with 7 bases that match TRBD1. The CDR3 sequence is 13 residues long. Germline V gene data show CDR1 as WNHNN and CDR2 as SYGVQD (reference sequence). V lost 5 bases and J lost 4; bases outside the gene matches: 3. The CDR3 reads CASSRGPSDTQYF. Written as DNA, the CDR3 is TGCGCCAGCAGTAGGGGGCCTTCAGATACGCAGTATTTT.

In this sample, this clonotype turned up many times. The V gene is TRBV15, the J gene TRBJ2-2; 7 bases line up with TRBD2. After removal of 5 bases from V and 6 bases from J, the junction contained 9 bases not matched to a gene. The CDR3 length is 15 residues. The germline V gene encodes CDR1 LNHNV and CDR2 YYDKDF (reference sequence). CDR3 DNA: TGTGCCACCAGCCCGACCTCAGCGGGGCCCGGGGAGCTGTTTTTT. Amino acid sequence: CATSPTSAGPGELFF.